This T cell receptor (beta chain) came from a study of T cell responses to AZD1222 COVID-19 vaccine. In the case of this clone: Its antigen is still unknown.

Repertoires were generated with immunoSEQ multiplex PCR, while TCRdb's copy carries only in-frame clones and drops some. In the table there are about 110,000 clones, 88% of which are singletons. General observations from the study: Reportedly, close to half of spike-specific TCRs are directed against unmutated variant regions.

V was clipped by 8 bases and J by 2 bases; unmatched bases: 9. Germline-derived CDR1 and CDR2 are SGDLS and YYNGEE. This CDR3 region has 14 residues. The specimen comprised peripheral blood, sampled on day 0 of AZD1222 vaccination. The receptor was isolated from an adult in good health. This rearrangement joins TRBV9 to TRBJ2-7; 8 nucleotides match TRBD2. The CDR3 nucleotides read TGTGCCAGTGGCCGTTTAGCGGGGCCCTACGAGCAGTACTTC. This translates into CASGRLAGPYEQYF.